These 21 T cell receptor beta chains share one sample of origin, sequenced in a study of beta chain features in type 1 diabetes. Every bit of the isolated RNA underwent reverse transcription, so sequencing read expressed TCRB transcripts. Sequencing used immunoSEQ multiplex PCR; TCRdb keeps in-frame clones, though not all of them. The profile shows 250,000 or so clones, about 63% of them singletons. Material: naive CD4+ T cells from blood. These receptors were collected from a man aged 25-45 years in good health.

This clone came up once. The same CDR3 can be traced to other DNA sequences in this sample. The rearrangement links TRBV29-1 to TRBJ2-7; TRBD1 might be the D (5 bases). The CDR3 covers 12 residues. CDR1 and CDR2 from the germline V gene are SQVTM and ANQGSEA. Trimming took 4 bases from V and 2 from J, leaving 9 bases between them. The CDR3 coding sequence is TGCAGCGTTGCTCAGGGAACCTACGAGCAGTACTTC. It codes for CSVAQGTYEQYF.

V usage is TRBV27 and J usage is TRBJ1-6; 9 bases align to TRBD1. Germline lookup yields CDR1 MNHEY and CDR2 SMNVEV (reference sequence). The length of the CDR3 is 15 residues. J lost 8 bases, V lost 6 bases, and 8 bases had no gene match. In nucleotides, the CDR3 is TGTGCCAGCAGCATGACGGACAGGGGAGATTCACCCCTCCACTTT. This gives the protein CASSMTDRGDSPLHF.

This chain connects TRBV7-2 to TRBJ2-7; D remains unclear. CDR1 and CDR2 (germline): SGHTA, FQGNSA. The length of the CDR3 is 14 residues. Trimming cost V 4 bases and J 5 bases, with 15 bases left between them. The CDR3 spells CASSSILASHEQYF. The CDR3 DNA sequence: TGTGCCAGCAGCTCTATCTTAGCATCCCACGAGCAGTACTTC.

This clone was seen a few times. The chain joins TRBV7-2 to TRBJ2-1; 11 bases are a match to TRBD2. The CDR3 length is 16 residues. Germline-derived CDR1 and CDR2 are SGHTA and FQGNSA. V lost 1 base and J lost 6; bases outside the gene matches: 5. CDR3 in amino acids: CASSLEGTSGANEQFF. CDR3 DNA: TGTGCCAGCAGCTTAGAGGGGACTAGCGGTGCCAATGAGCAGTTCTTC.

The chain links TRBV7-9 to TRBJ2-3; the D gene is possibly TRBD1 (5 bases). There are 12 residues in the CDR3. CDR1 is SEHNR and CDR2 is FQNEAQ in the germline V gene (reference sequence). V lost 10 bases and J 1 base, leaving 9 bases between the germline ends. In DNA form, the CDR3 reads TGTGCCACCCCCAGGGGCACAGATACGCAGTATTTT. Protein: CATPRGTDTQYF.

The chain carries TRBV7-9 and TRBJ2-7; 8 bases fit TRBD1. The CDR3 loop spans 14 amino acids. CDR1 is SEHNR and CDR2 is FQNEAQ in the germline V gene (reference sequence). The V and J ends lost 5 bases and 1 base, in that order; junction bases with no gene match: 4. The chain's CDR3 is CASSRRDRSYEQYF. As DNA, the CDR3 is TGTGCCAGCAGCCGGAGGGACAGGTCCTACGAGCAGTACTTC.

V gene TRBV4-2 combines with J gene TRBJ2-3, with 11 bases matching TRBD2. The length of the CDR3 is 16 residues. V was clipped by 4 bases and J by 3 bases; unmatched bases: 6. In germline, CDR1 is LGHNA, CDR2 YNFKEQ. CDR3 amino acids: CASSLPTSGVTDTQYF. CDR3 nucleotides: TGTGCCAGCAGCCTTCCGACTAGCGGGGTAACAGATACGCAGTATTTT.

The CDR3 protein is CASRIYRWAYEQYF. CDR3 nucleotide sequence: TGTGCCAGCAGAATTTATAGGTGGGCTTACGAGCAGTACTTC. The chain links TRBV2 to TRBJ2-7, with D unresolved. This CDR3 has 14 residues. The V end was cut by 6 bases, the J end by 4 bases, with 16 bases between. Germline V gene data show CDR1 as SNHLY and CDR2 as FYNNEI.

The chain couples TRBV5-1 to TRBJ2-1; D remains unclear. This CDR3 has 12 amino acids. The germline V gene has CDR1 SGHRS and CDR2 YFSETQ. The V end was cut by 4 bases, the J end by 8 bases, with 10 bases between. The DNA of the CDR3 is TGCGCCAGCAGCAAGGCAGGCCATGAGCAGTTCTTC. It translates to CASSKAGHEQFF.

This clone was recorded once. The chain links TRBV28 to TRBJ2-1; D might be TRBD2 (6 bases). The length of the CDR3 is 14 residues. Trimming took 7 bases from V and 4 from J, leaving 14 bases between them. CDR1 and CDR2 from the germline V gene are MDHEN and SYDVKM. CDR3 bases: TGTGCCAGCATCCAAGGCGGGGTTTACAATGAGCAGTTCTTC. It encodes CASIQGGVYNEQFF.

This chain links TRBV5-1 with TRBJ2-5; perhaps TRBD1 as D (6 bases). Germline loops: CDR1 SGHRS, CDR2 YFSETQ. V was clipped by 4 bases and J by 0 bases, with 16 bases between them. This CDR3 has 16 amino acids. This CDR3 reads CASSRTGTPNQETQYF. DNA for the CDR3: TGCGCCAGCAGCAGGACCGGGACACCGAACCAAGAGACCCAGTACTTC.

Of note for this clone: Other DNA sequences in the same sample also yield this CDR3. V is TRBV7-9 and J is TRBJ2-1, with TRBD1 as a possible D gene (5 bases). The length of the CDR3 is 13 residues. CDR1 and CDR2 from the germline V gene are SEHNR and FQNEAQ (reference sequence). V lost 4 bases to trimming and J lost 2 bases, with 6 bases between them. CDR3 loop: CASSSGTYNEQFF. For the CDR3, the DNA is TGTGCCAGCAGCTCAGGGACCTACAATGAGCAGTTCTTC.

The rearrangement uses TRBV4-3 and TRBJ2-1, with 11 bases identical to TRBD2. This CDR3 is built from 15 residues. With V trimmed by 5 bases and J by 2 bases, 2 bases remained unmatched. CDR1 is LGHNA, CDR2 YSLEER, per germline. CDR3 sequence: CASSSTSGTYNEQFF. The DNA of the CDR3 is TGCGCCAGCAGCTCGACTAGCGGGACCTACAATGAGCAGTTCTTC.

The genes are TRBV30 and TRBJ1-5; D uncertain. V was clipped by 2 bases and J by 0 bases, with 8 bases between them. This CDR3 contains 14 residues. Germline CDR1 reads GTSNPN; CDR2 reads SVGIG (reference sequence). The CDR3 is CAWSPGLSNQPQHF. The CDR3 DNA sequence: TGTGCCTGGAGTCCAGGCCTTAGCAATCAGCCCCAGCATTTT.

This rearrangement joins TRBV30 to TRBJ2-1; 10 positions match TRBD2. CDR1 and CDR2 (germline): GTSNPN, SVGIG (reference sequence). The CDR3 has 14 residues. The J segment lost 4 bases and the V segment lost 5 bases, leaving 5 bases of the junction unmatched. The chain's CDR3 is CAWGTSALYNEQFF. CDR3 sequence (DNA): TGTGCCTGGGGGACTAGCGCCCTTTACAATGAGCAGTTCTTC.

The rearrangement joins TRBV2 to TRBJ2-3; TRBD2 aligns across 7 bases. This CDR3 has 14 amino acids. Germline loops: CDR1 SNHLY, CDR2 FYNNEI. Trimming cost V 8 bases and J 4 bases; bases outside gene matches: 9. This CDR3 is CASGGTIDADTQYF. The CDR3 nucleotides are TGTGCCAGCGGGGGGACTATTGACGCAGATACGCAGTATTTT.

This chain uses TRBV5-1 with TRBJ2-7, with D possibly being TRBD1 or TRBD2 (5 bases each). CDR3 length: 13 residues. CDR1 is SGHRS, CDR2 YFSETQ, per germline. V lost 4 bases and J 3 bases, leaving 11 bases between the germline ends. CDR3 sequence reads: CASSRDRVYEQYF. The CDR3 DNA is TGCGCCAGCAGCAGGGACCGCGTCTACGAGCAGTACTTC.

The chain uses TRBV5-6 and TRBJ2-7, with D possibly matching TRBD2 (6 bases). Germline CDR1 SGHDT, CDR2 YYEEEE. Trimming took 4 bases from V and 6 from J, leaving 14 bases between them. CDR3 length equals 13 residues. CDR3 coding DNA: TGTGCCAGCAGCCGGAGCCCTAGCGCCGAGCAGTACTTC. As protein: CASSRSPSAEQYF.

This clone was observed a few times. This chain connects TRBV7-9 to TRBJ2-5, with no clear D. Germline loops: CDR1 SEHNR, CDR2 FQNEAQ (reference sequence). The length of the CDR3 is 16 residues. Trimming cost V 5 bases and J 5 bases, with 21 bases left between them. This CDR3 is CASSPLEWYSTETQYF. CDR3 coding DNA: TGTGCCAGCAGCCCACTCGAGTGGTACAGTACGGAGACCCAGTACTTC.

The chain couples TRBV11-2 to TRBJ2-1; 8 nucleotides align to TRBD2. V gave up 5 bases and J gave up 2 bases; unmatched junction bases: 8. Germline CDR1 SGHAT, CDR2 FQNNGV. The CDR3 is 16 amino acids. CDR3 DNA sequence: TGTGCCAGCAGCCTCCTCGCAGCGGGAGCCTACAATGAGCAGTTCTTC. This gives the protein CASSLLAAGAYNEQFF.

This rearrangement joins TRBV5-1 to TRBJ2-7; the D gene is possibly TRBD2 (8 bases). Germline V gene data show CDR1 as SGHRS and CDR2 as YFSETQ. This CDR3 has 15 amino acids. Trimming took 4 bases from V and 5 from J, leaving 19 bases between them. The CDR3 bases are TGCGCCAGCAGCACGGGAGGGACAGCGCTAGACGAGCAGTACTTC. Its translation is CASSTGGTALDEQYF.